This is a list of T cell receptor beta chains from one sample in a study of cytomegalovirus exposure and HLA in healthy donors. Profiling relied on immunoSEQ multiplex PCR, and the TCRdb table lists in-frame clones only, not all of them. The sample yields roughly 180,000 clones, 75% to 90% seen once. Specimen: PBMCs. The receptor source for this set is a girl under 18 in good health and CMV-seropositive. Both conserved end residues are part of each CDR3. Fields, in order: clone size, J gene, CDR3 length, D gene, V gene, CDR3 DNA, CDR3 protein. D genes are given only for firm matches. Clone size is given for some rows only: seen once, a few or many times, or a class if the clone is expanded.

few	TRBJ2-1	14	-	TRBV6-6	TGTGCCAGCAGTTACGATAGCTCCTACAATGAGCAGTTCTTC	CASSYDSSYNEQFF
-	TRBJ1-3	13	-	TRBV29-1	TGCAGCGCTGTAGTTGGGGCGGGAAACACCATATATTTT	CSAVVGAGNTIYF
-	TRBJ2-3	13	TRBD2	TRBV2	TGTGCCACACTCGGGGGGGGCACAGATACGCAGTATTTT	CATLGGGTDTQYF
-	TRBJ1-2	18	TRBD1	TRBV28	TGTGCCAGCAGTTTATTTCCGGACAGGACCGAGCTGGGGTATGGCTACACCTTC	CASSLFPDRTELGYGYTF
-	TRBJ1-2	13	-	TRBV25-1	TGTGCCAGCAGTCGGGAAGTTAACTATGGCTACACCTTC	CASSREVNYGYTF
once	TRBJ1-5	14	-	TRBV30	TGTGCCTGTAGTGGGGGGCGCGGTAGTCAGCCCCAGCATTTT	CACSGGRGSQPQHF
-	TRBJ1-1	13	TRBD1	TRBV30	TGTGCCTGGAAACGGACAGGGGGAACTGAAGCTTTCTTT	CAWKRTGGTEAFF
-	TRBJ2-5	12	-	TRBV5-1	TGCGCCAGCAGCTTGACGGGAGAGACCCAGTACTTC	CASSLTGETQYF
few	TRBJ2-7	15	-	TRBV7-2	TGTGCCAGCAGTGATGACTCTTTGCTGGCCTACGAGCAGTACTTC	CASSDDSLLAYEQYF
-	TRBJ1-2	13	-	TRBV28	TGTGCCAGCAGAATCACAGGGCCAAATGGCTACACCTTC	CASRITGPNGYTF
-	TRBJ2-2	13	TRBD1	TRBV6-1	TGTGCCAGCAACAGGGGGCGCACCGGGGAGCTGTTTTTT	CASNRGRTGELFF
-	TRBJ1-4	15	TRBD1	TRBV5-1	TGCGCCAGCAGCACAGGGGACAGGGCTAATGAAAAACTGTTTTTT	CASSTGDRANEKLFF
-	TRBJ2-6	16	TRBD2	TRBV5-4	TGTGCCAGCAGCTTGGGGGGGGGCTCTGGGGCCAACGTCCTGACTTTC	CASSLGGGSGANVLTF
-	TRBJ2-1	12	-	TRBV30	TGTGCCTGGAGTGTAACAGCTAATGAGCAGTTCTTC	CAWSVTANEQFF
once	TRBJ2-1	14	-	TRBV18	TGTGCCAGCTCACCTCAAGAGGCGGTCAATGAGCAGTTCTTC	CASSPQEAVNEQFF
-	TRBJ2-7	12	-	TRBV30	TGTGCCTGGAGTCCCCGACTAGGCGAGCAGTACTTC	CAWSPRLGEQYF
once	TRBJ1-2	12	-	TRBV7-9	TGTGCCAGCAGCCTCGACCCGGGAGGCTACACCTTC	CASSLDPGGYTF
-	TRBJ2-5	16	TRBD2	TRBV14	TGTGCCAGCAGCCCTATGCCCCTAGCGGGACAAGAGACCCAGTACTTC	CASSPMPLAGQETQYF
-	TRBJ2-2	14	TRBD1	TRBV19	TGTGCCAGTAGTACGACAGGGGTGGACGGGGAGCTGTTTTTT	CASSTTGVDGELFF
-	TRBJ1-2	12	-	TRBV6-1	TGTGCCAGCAGTCCCCCCTTCGAGGGCTACACCTTC	CASSPPFEGYTF
-	TRBJ1-2	14	TRBD1	TRBV6-1	TGTGCCAGCAGCGCAGGGGGTGGGAGATATGGCTACACCTTC	CASSAGGGRYGYTF
few	TRBJ2-1	16	-	TRBV9	TGTGCCAGCAGCGCGAGTGGAAGGGGCGCTTACAATGAGCAGTTCTTC	CASSASGRGAYNEQFF
-	TRBJ2-2	16	TRBD1	TRBV7-9	TGTGCCAGCAGCTTAGGCGGGACAGGGGCCACCGGGGAGCTGTTTTTT	CASSLGGTGATGELFF
-	TRBJ2-7	15	TRBD1	TRBV27	TGTGCCAGCAGTCCTCTTGGGACAGGGACGGGGGAGCAGTACTTC	CASSPLGTGTGEQYF